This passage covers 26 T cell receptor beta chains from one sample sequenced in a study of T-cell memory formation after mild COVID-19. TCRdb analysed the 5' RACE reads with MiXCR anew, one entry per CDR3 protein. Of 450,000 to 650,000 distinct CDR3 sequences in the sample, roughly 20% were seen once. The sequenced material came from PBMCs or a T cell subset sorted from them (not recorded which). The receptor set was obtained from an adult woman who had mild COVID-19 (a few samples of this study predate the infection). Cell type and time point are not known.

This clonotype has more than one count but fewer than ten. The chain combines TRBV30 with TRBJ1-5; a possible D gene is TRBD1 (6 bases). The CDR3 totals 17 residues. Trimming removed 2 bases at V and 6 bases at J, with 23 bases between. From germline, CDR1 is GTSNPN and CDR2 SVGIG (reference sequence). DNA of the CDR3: TGTGCCTGGAGTTCTTGGGGGGGCGTCATATCGGGTCAGCCCCAGCATTTT. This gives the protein CAWSSWGGVISGQPQHF.

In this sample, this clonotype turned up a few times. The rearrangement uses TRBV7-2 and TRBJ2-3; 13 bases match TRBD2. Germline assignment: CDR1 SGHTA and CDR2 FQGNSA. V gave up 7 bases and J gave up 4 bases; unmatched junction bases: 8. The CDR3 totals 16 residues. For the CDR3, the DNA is TGTGCCAGCACCTATGGACTAGCGGGAGAGGCAGATACGCAGTATTTT. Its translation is CASTYGLAGEADTQYF.

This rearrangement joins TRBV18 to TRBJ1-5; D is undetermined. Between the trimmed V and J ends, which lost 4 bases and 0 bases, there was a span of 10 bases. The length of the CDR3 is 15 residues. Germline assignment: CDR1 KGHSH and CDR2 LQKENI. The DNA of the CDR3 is TGTGCCAGCTCACAGGACCAGAATAGCAATCAGCCCCAGCATTTT. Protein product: CASSQDQNSNQPQHF.

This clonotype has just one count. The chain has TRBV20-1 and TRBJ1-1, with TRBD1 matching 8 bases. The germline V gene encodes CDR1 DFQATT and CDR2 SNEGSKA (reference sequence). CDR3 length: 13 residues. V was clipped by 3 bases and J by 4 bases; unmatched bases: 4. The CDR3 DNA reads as TGCAGTGCTAGGGATGACAGGGGCACTGAAGCTTTCTTT. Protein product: CSARDDRGTEAFF.

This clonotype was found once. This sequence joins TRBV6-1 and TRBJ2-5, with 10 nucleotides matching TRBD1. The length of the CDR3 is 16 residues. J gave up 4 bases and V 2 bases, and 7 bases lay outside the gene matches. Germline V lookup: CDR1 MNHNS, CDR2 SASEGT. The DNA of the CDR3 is TGTGCCAGCAGTGAATTGGGAGGGGACAGGGGAGAGACCCAGTACTTC. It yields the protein CASSELGGDRGETQYF.

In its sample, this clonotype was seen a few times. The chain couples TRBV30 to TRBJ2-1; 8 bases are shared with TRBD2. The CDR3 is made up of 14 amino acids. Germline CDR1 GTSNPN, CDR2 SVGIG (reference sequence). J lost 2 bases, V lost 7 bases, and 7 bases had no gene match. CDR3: CAFSSGLTYNEQFF. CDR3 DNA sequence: TGTGCCTTCTCTAGCGGGCTTACCTACAATGAGCAGTTCTTC.

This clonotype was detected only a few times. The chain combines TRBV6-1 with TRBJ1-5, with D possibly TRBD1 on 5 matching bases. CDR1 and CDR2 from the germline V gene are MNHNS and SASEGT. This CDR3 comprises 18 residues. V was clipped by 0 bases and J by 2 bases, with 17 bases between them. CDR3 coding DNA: TGTGCCAGCAGTGAAGCCCATACCTGGGGGATTGGCAATCAGCCCCAGCATTTT. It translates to CASSEAHTWGIGNQPQHF.

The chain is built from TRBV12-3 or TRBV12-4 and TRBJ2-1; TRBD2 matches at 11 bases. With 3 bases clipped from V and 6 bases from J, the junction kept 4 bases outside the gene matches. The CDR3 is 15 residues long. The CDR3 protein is CASSFSGGAVNEQFF. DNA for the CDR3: TGTGCCAGCAGTTTTAGCGGGGGGGCTGTCAATGAGCAGTTCTTC.

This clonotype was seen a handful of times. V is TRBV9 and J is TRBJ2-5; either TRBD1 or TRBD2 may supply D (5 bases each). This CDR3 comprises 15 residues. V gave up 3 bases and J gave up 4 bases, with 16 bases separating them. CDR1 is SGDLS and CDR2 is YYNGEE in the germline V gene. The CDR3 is CASSGGTSEAETQYF. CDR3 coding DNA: TGTGCCAGCAGCGGGGGGACGTCCGAGGCAGAGACCCAGTACTTC.

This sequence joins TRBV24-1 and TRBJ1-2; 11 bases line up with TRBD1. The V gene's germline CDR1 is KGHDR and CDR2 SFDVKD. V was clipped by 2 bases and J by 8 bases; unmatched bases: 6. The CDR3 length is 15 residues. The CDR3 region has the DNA TGTGCCACCAGTGATTCGAGGACAGGGGGCAGAGGCTACACCTTC. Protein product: CATSDSRTGGRGYTF.

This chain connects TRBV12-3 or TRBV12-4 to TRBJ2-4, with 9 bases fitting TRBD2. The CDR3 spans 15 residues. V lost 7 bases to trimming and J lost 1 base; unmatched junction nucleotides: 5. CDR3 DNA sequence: TGTGCCAGCAATAAGAGCGGGGGGGCCAAAAACATTCAGTACTTC. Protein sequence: CASNKSGGAKNIQYF.

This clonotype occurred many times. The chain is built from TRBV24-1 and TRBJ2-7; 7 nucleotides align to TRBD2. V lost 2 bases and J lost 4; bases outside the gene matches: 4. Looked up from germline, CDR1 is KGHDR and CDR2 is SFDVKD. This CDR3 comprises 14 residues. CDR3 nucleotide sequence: TGTGCCACCAGTGATTCAGCGGGGCGTTACGAGCAGTACTTC. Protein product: CATSDSAGRYEQYF.

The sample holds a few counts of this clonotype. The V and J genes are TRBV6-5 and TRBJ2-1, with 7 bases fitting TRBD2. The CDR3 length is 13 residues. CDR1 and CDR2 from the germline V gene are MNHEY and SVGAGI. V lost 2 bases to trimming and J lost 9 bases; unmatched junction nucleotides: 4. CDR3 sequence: CASSYPGRGEQFF. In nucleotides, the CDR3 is TGTGCCAGCAGTTACCCGGGGAGGGGTGAGCAGTTCTTC.

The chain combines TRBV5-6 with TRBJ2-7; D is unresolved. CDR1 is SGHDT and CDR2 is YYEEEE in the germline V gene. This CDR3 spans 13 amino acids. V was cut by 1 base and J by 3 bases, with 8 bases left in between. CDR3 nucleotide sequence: TGTGCCAGCAGCTTGTCGCAGAACTACGAGCAGTACTTC. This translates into CASSLSQNYEQYF.

The DNA of the CDR3 is TGCAGCGTGCTAGCGGGAGTTGGCAGTGAGCAGTTCTTC. Its protein product is CSVLAGVGSEQFF. The chain couples TRBV29-1 to TRBJ2-1; 10 bases match TRBD2. The CDR3 covers 13 residues. CDR1 and CDR2 (germline): SQVTM, ANQGSEA. Trimming removed 6 bases from V and 9 bases from J; junction bases left unmatched: 8.

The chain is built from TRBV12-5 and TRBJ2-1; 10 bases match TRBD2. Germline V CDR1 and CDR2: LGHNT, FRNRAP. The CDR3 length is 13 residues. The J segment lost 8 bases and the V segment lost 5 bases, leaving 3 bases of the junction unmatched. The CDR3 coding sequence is TGTGCTAGTGGTATCGGGACTAGCGATGAGCAGTTCTTC. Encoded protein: CASGIGTSDEQFF.

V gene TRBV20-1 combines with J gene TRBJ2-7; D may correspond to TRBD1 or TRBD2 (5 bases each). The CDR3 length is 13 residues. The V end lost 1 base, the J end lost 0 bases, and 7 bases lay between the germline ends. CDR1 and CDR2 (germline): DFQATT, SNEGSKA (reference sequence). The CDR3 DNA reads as TGCAGTGCTAGAGGGGACCTCTCCTACGAGCAGTACTTC. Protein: CSARGDLSYEQYF.

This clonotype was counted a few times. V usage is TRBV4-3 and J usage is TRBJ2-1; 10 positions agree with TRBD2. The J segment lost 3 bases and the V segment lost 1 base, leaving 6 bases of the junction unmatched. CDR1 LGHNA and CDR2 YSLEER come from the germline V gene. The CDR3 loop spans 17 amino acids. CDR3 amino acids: CASSQGASGSFYNEQFF. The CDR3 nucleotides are TGCGCCAGCAGCCAAGGGGCTAGCGGGAGCTTCTACAATGAGCAGTTCTTC.

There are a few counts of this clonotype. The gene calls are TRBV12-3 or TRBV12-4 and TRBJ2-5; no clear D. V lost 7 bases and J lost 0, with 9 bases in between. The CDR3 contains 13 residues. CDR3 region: CASTLTDQETQYF. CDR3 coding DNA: TGTGCCAGCACCTTGACGGACCAAGAGACCCAGTACTTC.

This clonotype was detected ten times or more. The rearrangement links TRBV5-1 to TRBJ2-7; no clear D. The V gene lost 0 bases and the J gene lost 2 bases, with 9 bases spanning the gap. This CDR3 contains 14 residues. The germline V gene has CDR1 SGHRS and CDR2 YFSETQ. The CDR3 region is CASSLAGPPYEQYF. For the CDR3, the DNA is TGCGCCAGCAGCTTGGCCGGGCCTCCCTACGAGCAGTACTTC.

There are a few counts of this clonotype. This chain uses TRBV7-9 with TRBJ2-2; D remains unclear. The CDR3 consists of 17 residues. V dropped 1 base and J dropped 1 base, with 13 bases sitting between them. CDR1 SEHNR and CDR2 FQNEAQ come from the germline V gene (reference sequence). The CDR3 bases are TGTGCCAGCAGCTTAGATTGGGGTCACTTGAACACCGGGGAGCTGTTTTTT. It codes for CASSLDWGHLNTGELFF.

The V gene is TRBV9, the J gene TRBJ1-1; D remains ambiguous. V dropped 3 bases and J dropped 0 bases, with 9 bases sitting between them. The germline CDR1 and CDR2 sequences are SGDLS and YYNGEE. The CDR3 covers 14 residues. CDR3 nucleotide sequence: TGTGCCAGCAGCGAGGGCCCGATGAACACTGAAGCTTTCTTT. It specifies CASSEGPMNTEAFF.

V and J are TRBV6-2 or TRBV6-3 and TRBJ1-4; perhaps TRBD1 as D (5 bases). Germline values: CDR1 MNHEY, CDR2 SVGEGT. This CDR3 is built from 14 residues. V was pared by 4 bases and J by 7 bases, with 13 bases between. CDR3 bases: TGTGCCAGCAGTTGGCAGGGAGCGCCTGAAAAACTGTTTTTT. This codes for CASSWQGAPEKLFF.

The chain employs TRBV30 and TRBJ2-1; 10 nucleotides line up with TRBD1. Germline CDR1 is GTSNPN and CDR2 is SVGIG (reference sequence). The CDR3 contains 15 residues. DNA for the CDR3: TGTGCGTCGGCCTCGGGACAGGGGTCCTACAATGAGCAGTTCTTC. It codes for CASASGQGSYNEQFF.

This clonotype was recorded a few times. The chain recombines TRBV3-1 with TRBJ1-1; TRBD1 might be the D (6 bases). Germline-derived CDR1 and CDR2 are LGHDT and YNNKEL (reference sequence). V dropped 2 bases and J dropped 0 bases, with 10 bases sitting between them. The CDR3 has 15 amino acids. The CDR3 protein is CASSQRGQMNTEAFF. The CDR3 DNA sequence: TGTGCCAGCAGCCAAAGGGGACAAATGAACACTGAAGCTTTCTTT.

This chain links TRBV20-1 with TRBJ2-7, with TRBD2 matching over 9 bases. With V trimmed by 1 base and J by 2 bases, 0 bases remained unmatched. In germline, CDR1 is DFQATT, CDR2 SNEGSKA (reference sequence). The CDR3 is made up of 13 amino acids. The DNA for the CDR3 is TGCAGTGCTAGAGCTAGCGGGACCTACGAGCAGTACTTC. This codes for CSARASGTYEQYF.